These 28 T cell receptor beta chains came from one sample sequenced in a study of OX40 agonist ivuxolimab in advanced cancers. TCRdb keeps only in-frame clones here, not all; method: immunoSEQ multiplex PCR. In the table there are approximately 53,000 clones, roughly 93% of which are singletons. The sample in question was CD4+ or CD8+ T cells sorted from blood, obtained in a trial of the OX40 agonist ivuxolimab. These receptors came from an adult with an advanced solid tumor such as melanoma, head and neck, liver or kidney cancer.

CDR3 sequence: CASSLTGESYEQYF. DNA of the CDR3: TGTGCCAGCAGTTTGACAGGGGAATCCTACGAGCAGTACTTC. The chain couples TRBV28 to TRBJ2-7, with TRBD1 matching 8 bases. This CDR3 region has 14 residues. V was clipped by 3 bases and J by 1 base; unmatched bases: 2. CDR1 is MDHEN and CDR2 is SYDVKM in the germline V gene.

V usage is TRBV7-9 and J usage is TRBJ2-3; weak D call: TRBD1 (5 bases). The CDR3 runs to 16 residues. The ends were cut back, 6 bases at V and 0 bases at J, with 16 bases in the middle. Germline assignment: CDR1 SEHNR and CDR2 FQNEAQ (reference sequence). The CDR3 is CASSFDSKTSTDTQYF. CDR3 sequence (DNA): TGTGCCAGCAGTTTCGACAGCAAAACTAGCACAGATACGCAGTATTTT. The entire variable domain, with the rest obtained from reference TRBV7-9 and TRBJ2-3, is as follows: DTGVSQNPRHKITKRGQNVTFRCDPISEHNRLYWYRQTLGQGPEFLTYFQNEAQLEKSRLLSDRFSAERPKGSFSTLEIQRTEQGDSAMYLCASSFDSKTSTDTQYFGPGTRLTVL.

The chain couples TRBV6-5 to TRBJ1-2, with 7 bases identical to TRBD1. Germline V lookup: CDR1 MNHEY, CDR2 SVGAGI. The CDR3 runs 13 residues. The trim removed 5 bases at V and 7 bases at J, leaving 7 bases unmatched. The CDR3 sequence: CASSKDRVSGYTF. The CDR3 nucleotides read TGTGCCAGCAGTAAAGACAGGGTCTCTGGCTACACCTTC.

V is TRBV28 and J is TRBJ2-3; maybe TRBD1 (5 bases). Looked up from germline, CDR1 is MDHEN and CDR2 is SYDVKM. The CDR3 runs to 15 residues. Trimming took 4 bases from V and 4 from J, leaving 15 bases between them. DNA for the CDR3: TGTGCCAGCAGTTCAGGGTGGGGCACTGCAGATACGCAGTATTTT. This encodes CASSSGWGTADTQYF. Variable domain in full (rest from reference TRBV28 and TRBJ2-3): DVKVTQSSRYLVKRTGEKVFLECVQDMDHENMFWYRQDPGLGLRLIYFSYDVKMKEKGDIPEGYSVSREKKERFSLILESASTNQTSMYLCASSSGWGTADTQYFGPGTRLTVL.

CDR3 coding DNA: TGTGCCAGCAGCACCCTATACGAGCAGTACTTC. Protein sequence: CASSTLYEQYF. The chain uses TRBV7-9 and TRBJ2-7; D remains ambiguous. The CDR3 extends over 11 amino acids. CDR1 is SEHNR, CDR2 FQNEAQ, per germline (reference sequence). Trimming left V 5 bases short and J 4 bases short, with 6 bases between.

This chain links TRBV6-8 with TRBJ2-5; 8 bases are a match to TRBD1. This CDR3 region has 19 residues. Germline loops: CDR1 MNHGY, CDR2 SAAAGT. V shed 0 bases and J 0 bases; nucleotides not matched to a gene: 12. This chain's CDR3 is CASSYSTRAGQADQETQYF. CDR3 nucleotide sequence: TGTGCCAGCAGTTACTCGACTAGGGCGGGACAGGCGGACCAAGAGACCCAGTACTTC.

The CDR3 is CASSSDIYGYTF. The CDR3 DNA sequence: TGTGCCAGCAGCTCGGACATCTATGGCTACACCTTC. The rearrangement joins TRBV7-9 to TRBJ1-2; possibly TRBD1 for D (5 bases). CDR1 SEHNR and CDR2 FQNEAQ come from the germline V gene (reference sequence). CDR3 length equals 12 residues. Trimming took off 4 bases at V and 4 bases at J, with 7 bases between the two ends.

The chain employs TRBV11-3 and TRBJ1-2; D possibly corresponds to TRBD1 (6 bases). This CDR3 region has 18 residues. Looked up from germline, CDR1 is SGHNT and CDR2 is YENEEA. The ends were cut back, 5 bases at V and 3 bases at J, with 25 bases in the middle. The DNA for the CDR3 is TGTGCCAGCAGCCCGCGTCTCGGGCAGGGGATTTCGGACTATGGCTACACCTTC. Encoded protein: CASSPRLGQGISDYGYTF.

J is TRBJ2-7 and V is TRBV5-4; TRBD2 might be the D (6 bases). Deletions cut 5 bases from V and 4 bases from J, with 19 bases between. This CDR3 has 15 residues. CDR1 is SGHNT and CDR2 is YYREEE in the germline V gene (reference sequence). This chain's CDR3 is CASRDSGGARYEQYF. The CDR3 coding sequence is TGTGCCAGCAGGGATAGCGGAGGCGCTAGGTACGAGCAGTACTTC.

J is TRBJ2-3 and V is TRBV11-2, with D perhaps TRBD1 (6 bases). V was clipped by 3 bases and J by 11 bases, with 12 bases between them. The CDR3 is 12 residues long. CDR1 and CDR2 (germline): SGHAT, FQNNGV. The CDR3 DNA is TGTGCCAGCAGCTTTGATCCGACAGGGCAGTATTTT. Amino acids: CASSFDPTGQYF.

The chain recombines TRBV28 with TRBJ2-7; the D gene is possibly TRBD2 (5 bases). The CDR3 has 13 residues. The V end lost 3 bases, the J end lost 6 bases, and 12 bases lay between the germline ends. The germline V gene encodes CDR1 MDHEN and CDR2 SYDVKM. As DNA, the CDR3 is TGTGCCAGCAGTTTCCAGAGGGCGGTCGAGCAGTACTTC. Translation gives CASSFQRAVEQYF.

V is TRBV9 and J is TRBJ2-5, with 7 positions matching TRBD2. With V trimmed by 3 bases and J by 2 bases, 13 bases remained unmatched. Germline V gene data show CDR1 as SGDLS and CDR2 as YYNGEE. The CDR3 covers 17 residues. The CDR3, as DNA: TGTGCCAGCAGCGCGAGAGAGGCTAGCGGAAGACAAGAGACCCAGTACTTC. Amino acid sequence: CASSAREASGRQETQYF. Using reference TRBV9 and TRBJ2-5 for the parts outside the CDR3, the full variable domain is DSGVTQTPKHLITATGQRVTLRCSPRSGDLSVYWYQQSLDQGLQFLIQYYNGEERAKGNILERFSAQQFPDLHSELNLSSLELGDSALYFCASSAREASGRQETQYFGPGTRLLVL.

This clone showed up just a few times. This chain joins TRBV4-3 and TRBJ1-2; D gene unclear. The CDR3 length is 18 residues. CDR1 and CDR2 from the germline V gene are LGHNA and YSLEER. V was trimmed by 0 bases and J by 8 bases, leaving 25 bases between them. The DNA of the CDR3 is TGCGCCAGCAGCCAAGATCTTTATATCCCGGACCTTGCCCGGGGCTACACCTTC. As protein: CASSQDLYIPDLARGYTF.

This clone occurred once. CDR3 nucleotide sequence: TGTGCCAGCAGTCCCCTGAGGGTAGGAGACGAGCAGTACTTC. It specifies CASSPLRVGDEQYF. This rearrangement joins TRBV6-6 to TRBJ2-7; weak D call: TRBD2 (5 bases). Trimming cost V 5 bases and J 5 bases, with 16 bases left between them. CDR1 is MNHNY, CDR2 SVGAGI, per germline (reference sequence). There are 14 residues in the CDR3.

The chain employs TRBV4-3 and TRBJ2-1; maybe TRBD2 (5 bases). Germline-derived CDR1 and CDR2 are LGHNA and YSLEER. Deletions cut 0 bases from V and 0 bases from J, with 12 bases between. The CDR3 is 17 amino acids. CDR3 in amino acids: CASSQDRVAISYNEQFF. CDR3 DNA sequence: TGCGCCAGCAGCCAAGATCGCGTAGCGATCTCCTACAATGAGCAGTTCTTC.

This chain's CDR3 is CASSYSSTVGYEQYF. In DNA, the CDR3 is TGTGCCAGCAGCTATTCCTCGACAGTCGGCTACGAGCAGTACTTC. This chain uses TRBV5-6 with TRBJ2-7; TRBD1 might be the D (5 bases). This CDR3 comprises 15 residues. Germline V lookup: CDR1 SGHDT, CDR2 YYEEEE. V was cut by 3 bases and J by 3 bases, with 16 bases left in between.

V is TRBV6-5 and J is TRBJ1-1; 7 positions match TRBD1. Germline V gene data show CDR1 as MNHEY and CDR2 as SVGAGI. The CDR3 consists of 15 residues. V lost 4 bases, J lost 3 bases, and 8 bases stayed unmatched. The CDR3 DNA reads TGTGCCAGCAGTTTAACAGGGGCATCGTACACTGAAGCTTTCTTT. It codes for CASSLTGASYTEAFF.

The chain employs TRBV7-9 and TRBJ2-7; 9 bases are shared with TRBD1. Germline assignment: CDR1 SEHNR and CDR2 FQNEAQ (reference sequence). The CDR3 totals 11 residues. After removal of 11 bases from V and 7 bases from J, the junction contained 6 bases not matched to a gene. The CDR3 loop reads CASGTGWEQYF. The CDR3 region has the DNA TGTGCCTCCGGGACAGGGTGGGAGCAGTACTTC.

On this clone: Within the sample, other DNA sequences also encode this same CDR3. The chain combines TRBV9 with TRBJ2-5; D ambiguous. V lost 0 bases and J lost 1, with 7 bases in between. Germline V gene sequence: CDR1 SGDLS, CDR2 YYNGEE. This CDR3 comprises 14 residues. The CDR3 here is CASSVGGTQETQYF. CDR3 coding DNA: TGTGCCAGCAGCGTAGGTGGCACCCAAGAGACCCAGTACTTC.

In its sample, this clone was seen once. The chain has TRBV28 and TRBJ1-1; 7 positions agree with TRBD1. Unmatched junction bases numbered 4, after V lost 5 bases and J lost 1 base. Germline loops: CDR1 MDHEN, CDR2 SYDVKM. CDR3 length: 14 residues. CDR3 in DNA: TGTGCCAGCAGTCACAGGGGCCCGAACACTGAAGCTTTCTTT. Its translation: CASSHRGPNTEAFF.

The rearrangement links TRBV5-4 to TRBJ2-2; TRBD2 aligns across 12 bases. After removal of 5 bases from V and 3 bases from J, the junction contained 11 bases not matched to a gene. The CDR3 has 18 residues. Germline V gene sequence: CDR1 SGHNT, CDR2 YYREEE (reference sequence). The CDR3 coding sequence is TGTGCCAGCAGGCCGGGACTAGCGGGTGTGCGGGACACCGGGGAGCTGTTTTTT. It encodes CASRPGLAGVRDTGELFF.

This clone is a singleton in its sample. CDR3 DNA: TGTGCCAGCAGCTTAGGTGGGGGAACTGCTGGAAACACCATATATTTT. Translation gives CASSLGGGTAGNTIYF. This sequence joins TRBV7-6 and TRBJ1-3; D may be TRBD1 (5 bases). Trimming removed 1 base from V and 2 bases from J, with 12 bases in between. The CDR3 runs 16 residues. Germline V CDR1 and CDR2: SGHVS, FNYEAQ.

The genes are TRBV7-2 and TRBJ2-7; D remains ambiguous. This CDR3 comprises 12 residues. Trimming cost V 3 bases and J 4 bases, with 7 bases left between them. Per germline, CDR1 SGHTA and CDR2 FQGNSA. The CDR3 DNA reads TGTGCCAGCAGCTTCACAGCGTACGAGCAGTACTTC. Protein sequence: CASSFTAYEQYF.

The chain couples TRBV7-8 to TRBJ2-7; the match to TRBD1 covers 8 bases. Trimming cost V 0 bases and J 0 bases; bases outside gene matches: 7. CDR3 size: 17 residues. Germline V CDR1 and CDR2: SGHVS, FQNEAQ. The CDR3 DNA sequence: TGTGCCAGCAGCTTAGCGTGGGGACAGGAGAGCTCCTACGAGCAGTACTTC. Protein sequence: CASSLAWGQESSYEQYF.

V usage is TRBV13 and J usage is TRBJ2-7, with a weak D call TRBD2 (6 bases). Trimming removed 11 bases at V and 1 base at J, with 21 bases between. Germline CDR1 is PRHDT and CDR2 is FYEKMQ (reference sequence). There are 15 residues in the CDR3. The CDR3 loop is CAQRVHEMGSYEQYF. CDR3 bases: TGTGCCCAGCGGGTGCACGAAATGGGTTCCTACGAGCAGTACTTC.

The V gene is TRBV28, the J gene TRBJ2-3, with a tentative D call TRBD2 (6 bases). The CDR3 sequence is 16 residues long. Trimming removed 6 bases at V and 0 bases at J, with 16 bases between. CDR1 MDHEN and CDR2 SYDVKM come from the germline V gene. Here the CDR3 reads CASSPSGGTSTDTQYF. DNA of the CDR3: TGTGCCAGCAGCCCGTCCGGGGGTACTAGCACAGATACGCAGTATTTT.

This clone was counted a few times. V is TRBV19 and J is TRBJ2-7; D is unresolved. This CDR3 spans 15 amino acids. Germline V gene sequence: CDR1 LNHDA, CDR2 SQIVND (reference sequence). Trimming removed 1 base from V and 5 bases from J, with 15 bases in between. CDR3 in DNA: TGTGCCAGTAGTATAGGGCCACTCGAGCATAACGAGCAGTACTTC. This encodes CASSIGPLEHNEQYF.

The V and J genes are TRBV4-1 and TRBJ2-3; D is possibly TRBD1 or TRBD2 (5 bases each). The germline V gene has CDR1 MGHRA and CDR2 YSYEKL. This CDR3 is 14 amino acids long. Trimming removed 4 bases from V and 0 bases from J, with 8 bases in between. The CDR3 reads CASSPWDSTDTQYF. The CDR3 DNA reads as TGCGCCAGCAGCCCCTGGGACAGCACAGATACGCAGTATTTT.